Below, 30 T cell receptor beta chains from the same sample are listed, as sequenced in a study of persistence of HIV-infected CD4 T cells (TCRdb year 2020). No antigen is known for these receptors. Interpreted using the paper, the treatment or condition label stands for: suppressive antiretroviral therapy. Lysates of CMV-infected fibroblasts at about 10 ug/mL were used to stimulate the cells. Nonresponding CD40L-negative CD69-negative CD45RO-high memory CD4+ T cells were sorted as memory populations depleted of antigen-responding cells. TCRbeta repertoires were sequenced from genomic DNA with the immunoSEQ hsTCRB assay version 4 in survey mode. Entries here come from immuneACCESS through TCRdb and include only in-frame sequences with V and J called. Some clones fail to appear in such tables; in the studies checked, an unresolved V gene covers under half of the shortfall, and the cause of the remainder is unknown. The sample table lists tens of thousands of clones, 70% to 80% of them with a count of one. The top ten clonotypes cover 2.5% to 3.5% of the sample.

Sample: CD4+ T cells sorted from PBMCs after approximately 19-hour stimulation, taken from a patient who received antiretroviral therapy. Per the publication, the cell subset or site label means: CD40L-CD69- CD45RO-high memory CD4 T cells not responding to CMV lysate. Receptors originate from an adult man with HIV who was CMV-seropositive.

This clone has only a few counts. The CDR3 bases are TGTGCCAGCAGCTTAGAGGAGGGGGGAGGCTACACCTTC. It yields the protein CASSLEEGGGYTF. This chain joins TRBV7-6 and TRBJ1-2; TRBD1 is a possible D gene (6 bases). The V end was cut by 1 base, the J end by 8 bases, with 11 bases between. Germline V gene data show CDR1 as SGHVS and CDR2 as FNYEAQ. This CDR3 spans 13 amino acids. The full variable domain, completed using reference TRBV7-6 and TRBJ1-2, is GAGVSQSPRYKVTKRGQDVALRCDPISGHVSLYWYRQALGQGPEFLTYFNYEAQQDKSGLPNDRFSAERPEGSISTLTIQRTEQRDSAMYRCASSLEEGGGYTFGSGTRLTVV.

The V and J genes are TRBV21-1 and TRBJ1-2. TRBV21-1 is noted as a pseudogene. CDR3 length: 14 amino acids. The CDR3 protein is CARLGGGAFYGYTF. The CDR3 DNA reads as TGTGCCAGACTCGGGGGGGGCGCCTTCTATGGCTACACCTTC.

J is TRBJ2-3 and V is TRBV7-2, with D perhaps matching TRBD1 (5 bases). The germline V and J ends were trimmed by 5 bases and 0 bases, with 15 bases remaining between them. The V gene's germline CDR1 is SGHTA and CDR2 FQGNSA. CDR3 length: 16 residues. The CDR3 DNA is TGTGCCAGCAGCAACAGACAGCGTATTAGCACAGATACGCAGTATTTT. This encodes CASSNRQRISTDTQYF.

This chain joins TRBV29-1 and TRBJ1-1; D unresolved. The CDR3 runs to 12 residues. The V gene lost 3 bases and the J gene lost 2 bases, with 7 bases spanning the gap. Germline V gene sequence: CDR1 SQVTM, CDR2 ANQGSEA. The CDR3 bases are TGCAGCGTTGAGCCTTATAACACTGAAGCTTTCTTT. This codes for CSVEPYNTEAFF.

The chain is built from TRBV30 and TRBJ1-5; D not certain. This CDR3 contains 14 residues. The V and J ends lost 2 bases and 5 bases respectively, with 13 bases between them. CDR1 and CDR2 (germline): GTSNPN, SVGIG (reference sequence). CDR3 region: CAWSPTNLHQPQHF. The DNA for the CDR3 is TGTGCCTGGAGTCCTACGAACTTACATCAGCCCCAGCATTTT.

The V call is TRBV5-1, the J call TRBJ2-7; D may be TRBD1 (5 bases). This CDR3 is 14 amino acids long. Trimming pared 3 bases from V and 1 base from J, leaving 11 bases between. Germline V CDR1 and CDR2: SGHRS, YFSETQ. The CDR3 loop reads CASSSQDISYEQYF. CDR3 DNA: TGCGCCAGCAGCTCTCAGGACATTTCCTACGAGCAGTACTTC.

This clone is a singleton in its sample. V and J are TRBV11-2 and TRBJ2-7, with TRBD1 matching 8 bases. Trimming cost V 1 base and J 2 bases; bases outside gene matches: 13. Per the germline V gene, CDR1 is SGHAT and CDR2 is FQNNGV. The CDR3 length is 18 residues. CDR3 region: CASSLAGTGFYLAYEQYF. CDR3 sequence (DNA): TGTGCCAGCAGCTTAGCCGGGACAGGTTTCTATCTGGCCTACGAGCAGTACTTC. Together with reference TRBV11-2 and TRBJ2-7, the CDR3 gives the full variable domain: EAGVAQSPRYKIIEKRQSVAFWCNPISGHATLYWYQQILGQGPKLLIQFQNNGVVDDSQLPKDRFSAERLKGVDSTLKIQPAKLEDSAVYLCASSLAGTGFYLAYEQYFGPGTRLTVT.

CDR3 coding DNA: TGTGCCAGCAGTCTCTCGACAGGCTTTAATTCACCCCTCCACTTT. Its translation: CASSLSTGFNSPLHF. This rearrangement joins TRBV6-5 to TRBJ1-6; D is perhaps TRBD1 (6 bases). With 5 bases removed from V and 6 bases from J, the gap between germline ends came to 14 bases. Germline CDR1 MNHEY, CDR2 SVGAGI. CDR3 length: 15 residues.

The chain has TRBV9 and TRBJ2-2, with D possibly being TRBD2 (6 bases). The V and J ends lost 0 bases and 4 bases respectively, with 16 bases between them. This CDR3 has 17 amino acids. Germline V gene data show CDR1 as SGDLS and CDR2 as YYNGEE. The CDR3, as DNA: TGTGCCAGCAGCGTAGGCGGGACCTTGCGGGGCACCGGGGAGCTGTTTTTT. Protein: CASSVGGTLRGTGELFF.

The rearrangement uses TRBV9 and TRBJ1-6; D uncertain. This CDR3 comprises 12 residues. The germline CDR1 and CDR2 sequences are SGDLS and YYNGEE. The V end was cut by 0 bases, the J end by 9 bases, with 4 bases between. The CDR3 DNA reads as TGTGCCAGCAGCGTAGGGAGTTCACCCCTCCACTTT. Its protein is CASSVGSSPLHF.

The chain recombines TRBV3-1 (or the pseudogene TRBV3-2) with TRBJ2-7; TRBD1 or TRBD2 may be the D gene (5 bases each). The ends were cut back, 0 bases at V and 1 base at J, with 13 bases in the middle. Germline V gene lookup returns CDR1 LGHDT and CDR2 YNNKEL (reference sequence). There are 16 residues in the CDR3. In DNA form, the CDR3 reads TGTGCCAGCAGCCAAGATTGGGGGACGCCTTCCTACGAGCAGTACTTC. This gives the protein CASSQDWGTPSYEQYF.

The chain recombines TRBV6-6 with TRBJ1-5; TRBD1 matches at 7 bases. Trimming cost V 6 bases and J 11 bases; bases outside gene matches: 16. The CDR3 runs 15 residues. CDR1 is MNHNY, CDR2 SVGAGI, per germline (reference sequence). CDR3 region: CASSPFGDRGVAQHF. The CDR3 nucleotides are TGTGCCAGCAGCCCATTCGGGGACAGAGGAGTGGCCCAGCATTTT.

The chain has TRBV5-4 and TRBJ1-3, with D unresolved. The CDR3 has 16 amino acids. Trimming shortened V by 1 base and J by 0 bases, and 11 bases separated the two germline ends. Germline values: CDR1 SGHNT, CDR2 YYREEE (reference sequence). CDR3 sequence: CASSLMGGGSGNTIYF. The CDR3, as DNA: TGTGCCAGCAGCTTGATGGGAGGAGGCTCTGGAAACACCATATATTTT.

The chain joins TRBV15 to TRBJ2-7; D is possibly TRBD2 (6 bases). Germline-derived CDR1 and CDR2 are LNHNV and YYDKDF (reference sequence). The CDR3 sequence is 15 residues long. The V end lost 5 bases, the J end lost 11 bases, and 25 bases lay between the germline ends. This CDR3 is CATSPQGGRAASEYF. CDR3 DNA sequence: TGTGCCACCAGCCCTCAGGGAGGCAGGGCCGCGAGCGAGTACTTC.

This chain uses TRBV14 with TRBJ1-1, with 7 bases fitting TRBD1. The germline CDR1 and CDR2 sequences are SGHDN and FVKESK. V lost 1 base and J lost 5; bases outside the gene matches: 7. The CDR3 runs to 15 residues. The CDR3 DNA reads as TGTGCCAGCAGCCAAGTTGCAGGGGGGGGTACTGAAGCTTTCTTT. It is translated as CASSQVAGGGTEAFF.

The chain recombines TRBV27 with TRBJ1-1; TRBD1 matches 9 bases. V was pared by 4 bases and J by 6 bases, with 3 bases of the junction left unmatched. The germline gives CDR1 MNHEY, CDR2 SMNVEV (reference sequence). This CDR3 region has 13 residues. CDR3 DNA sequence: TGTGCCAGCAGTTACAGGGGGCTTGCTGAAGCTTTCTTT. As protein: CASSYRGLAEAFF.

The rearrangement uses TRBV2 and TRBJ2-1, with a weak D call TRBD2 (6 bases). The CDR3 spans 13 residues. Germline V gene lookup returns CDR1 SNHLY and CDR2 FYNNEI. V lost 10 bases and J 4 bases, leaving 14 bases between the germline ends. CDR3 coding DNA: TGTGCCACCTCAGGGACTTCTTACAATGAGCAGTTCTTC. It specifies CATSGTSYNEQFF.

This clone came up a few times. The chain uses TRBV28 and TRBJ1-1; D unclear. This CDR3 has 12 residues. Germline CDR1 is MDHEN and CDR2 is SYDVKM. The V end lost 2 bases, the J end lost 8 bases, and 9 bases lay between the germline ends. The CDR3 sequence: CASSLDTGEAFF. The CDR3 nucleotides are TGTGCCAGCAGTTTAGATACGGGGGAAGCTTTCTTT.

The chain links TRBV6-2 or TRBV6-3 to TRBJ2-5; 7 nucleotides match TRBD2. V lost 5 bases, J lost 2 bases, and 5 bases stayed unmatched. This CDR3 contains 14 residues. Germline V gives CDR1 MNHEY, CDR2 SVGEGT. The CDR3 loop reads CASSLGGSQETQYF. Here the CDR3 DNA reads TGTGCCAGCAGTCTGGGCGGGAGTCAAGAGACCCAGTACTTC.

This clone was counted only a few times. This chain joins TRBV3-1 (or the pseudogene TRBV3-2) and TRBJ1-3; D is undetermined. V was clipped by 1 base and J by 0 bases, with 4 bases between them. The CDR3 covers 14 residues. Germline CDR1 reads LGHDT; CDR2 reads YNNKEL (reference sequence). The CDR3 region has the DNA TGTGCCAGCAGCCAAGGCGGCTCTGGAAACACCATATATTTT. It codes for CASSQGGSGNTIYF.

Regarding this clone: This specimen includes other DNA sequences encoding the same CDR3. The chain joins TRBV2 to TRBJ1-1; D remains unclear. V gave up 4 bases and J gave up 1 base, with 10 bases separating them. The CDR3 contains 14 residues. Germline CDR1 SNHLY, CDR2 FYNNEI. CDR3 sequence reads: CASSVGQSNTEAFF. The DNA for the CDR3 is TGTGCCAGCAGTGTAGGGCAGTCGAACACTGAAGCTTTCTTT.

The chain uses TRBV5-1 and TRBJ2-1; maybe TRBD1 (5 bases). This CDR3 spans 13 amino acids. CDR1 is SGHRS, CDR2 YFSETQ, per germline. V shed 4 bases and J shed 8 bases, with 13 bases lying between them. The CDR3 loop is CASSTNRRDEQFF. The CDR3 nucleotides read TGCGCCAGCAGCACCAACAGGAGAGATGAGCAGTTCTTC.

By sample fraction, this clone is medium-sized (0.01 to 0.1%). The same CDR3 is also encoded by other DNA sequences in this sample. This chain connects TRBV27 to TRBJ1-1; 7 bases are shared with TRBD1. This CDR3 region has 14 residues. Germline V gives CDR1 MNHEY, CDR2 SMNVEV (reference sequence). Trimming removed 5 bases from V and 1 base from J; junction bases left unmatched: 4. Here the CDR3 reads CASSPRQGNTEAFF. CDR3 sequence (DNA): TGTGCCAGCAGTCCTCGACAGGGGAACACTGAAGCTTTCTTT.

The CDR3 nucleotides read TGTGCCAGCAGCTTGGGAACAGGGAAGGGGGAGGGGCAGTACTTC. Protein product: CASSLGTGKGEGQYF. The chain carries TRBV5-4 and TRBJ2-7, with D possibly TRBD2 on 7 matching bases. The CDR3 is 15 amino acids. Germline V lookup: CDR1 SGHNT, CDR2 YYREEE (reference sequence). Trimming shortened V by 0 bases and J by 9 bases, and 19 bases separated the two germline ends.

DNA for the CDR3: TGTGCCAGTAGTATAGCCCGCGGCGTTATGAACACTGAAGCTTTCTTT. Amino acid sequence: CASSIARGVMNTEAFF. The chain links TRBV19 to TRBJ1-1; D is undetermined. CDR1 and CDR2 (germline): LNHDA, SQIVND (reference sequence). The length of the CDR3 is 16 residues. V lost 1 base and J 0 bases, leaving 12 bases between the germline ends.

This rearrangement joins TRBV29-1 to TRBJ2-7; TRBD2 agrees at 7 bases. Germline V gives CDR1 SQVTM, CDR2 ANQGSEA. The CDR3 runs 12 residues. Germline trimming cut 1 base from V and 3 bases from J; bases unmatched to any gene: 0. DNA of the CDR3: TGCAGCGTTGAAGGGGAGGGCTACGAGCAGTACTTC. Translated: CSVEGEGYEQYF.

This clone was observed a handful of times. The rearrangement links TRBV5-1 to TRBJ2-1; 7 bases line up with TRBD2. V lost 4 bases, J lost 3 bases, and 7 bases stayed unmatched. The CDR3 is made up of 15 amino acids. CDR1 SGHRS and CDR2 YFSETQ come from the germline V gene. In DNA form, the CDR3 reads TGCGCCAGCAGCCTGTCCGGGGAGGGCTACAATGAGCAGTTCTTC. The encoded protein is CASSLSGEGYNEQFF.

The chain employs TRBV6-5 and TRBJ1-6; D is uncertain. CDR1 and CDR2 (germline): MNHEY, SVGAGI. Deletions cut 7 bases from V and 7 bases from J, with 14 bases between. The CDR3 spans 14 residues. The DNA for the CDR3 is TGTGCCAGCAAGCCTCCGGACTGGAATTCACCCCTCCACTTT. Translating it yields CASKPPDWNSPLHF.

The rearrangement joins TRBV4-3 to TRBJ1-1; 7 nucleotides align to TRBD1. Losses at the gene ends were 2 bases for V and 0 bases for J; bases not matched to a gene: 3. Germline V gene data show CDR1 as LGHNA and CDR2 as YSLEER. This CDR3 has 15 amino acids. The CDR3 sequence: CASSQQGGLNTEAFF. DNA of the CDR3: TGCGCCAGCAGCCAACAGGGGGGGTTGAACACTGAAGCTTTCTTT.

The V and J genes are TRBV2 and TRBJ1-4; D unclear. The ends were cut back, 5 bases at V and 5 bases at J, with 15 bases in the middle. The CDR3 contains 15 residues. Per germline, CDR1 SNHLY and CDR2 FYNNEI. The CDR3 coding sequence is TGTGCCAGCAGTCCCCGTGAGGGTTGGAATGAAAAACTGTTTTTT. Translating gives CASSPREGWNEKLFF. Full variable domain (outside the CDR3, taken from reference TRBV2 and TRBJ1-4): EPEVTQTPSHQVTQMGQEVILRCVPISNHLYFYWYRQILGQKVEFLVSFYNNEISEKSEIFDDQFSVERPDGSNFTLKIRSTKLEDSAMYFCASSPREGWNEKLFFGSGTQLSVL.